This T cell receptor beta chain was sequenced for a study of T cell repertoires in cytomegalovirus infection. Points from the study as a whole: The study identified carriers of CMV plus the relevant HLA from cumulative public TCR beta family frequency.

On this clonotype: Its antigen is still unknown.

Germline V gives CDR1 SQVTM, CDR2 ANQGSEA. With 6 bases removed from V and 11 bases from J, the gap between germline ends came to 7 bases. This CDR3 comprises 8 residues. A single record per CDR3 protein comes from TCRdb applying MiXCR to the reads. Of fewer than 350,000 distinct CDR3 sequences listed, more than 8% are singletons. The origin of this receptor is a human donor in good health (CMV status not recorded). Some clones in this sample may be carry-over from other donors' samples. The sample consisted of PBMCs. The chain links TRBV29-1 to TRBJ1-1; tentatively, D is TRBD1 (5 bases). In nucleotides, the CDR3 is TGCAGCGTGGAGGGGGCTTTCTTT. As protein: CSVEGAFF.